Each of the 2 T cell receptor beta chains below was sequenced from the same sample in a study of T cell responses to AZD1222 COVID-19 vaccine. TCRdb's table, derived via immunoSEQ multiplex PCR, lists solely in-frame clones and lacks some. This table holds roughly 120,000 clones, around 85% found once. The specimen was peripheral blood, collected 28 days after the second AZD1222 dose. All receptors come from an adult who received the AZD1222 COVID-19 vaccine.

This chain uses TRBV11-2 with TRBJ2-2, with no clear D. The CDR3 has 14 residues. Germline V gene lookup returns CDR1 SGHAT and CDR2 FQNNGV. V shed 2 bases and J shed 3 bases, with 7 bases lying between them. The CDR3 reads CASSLRVDTGELFF. The CDR3 DNA reads as TGTGCCAGCAGCTTACGGGTTGACACCGGGGAGCTGTTTTTT.

The rearrangement links TRBV12-3 or TRBV12-4 to TRBJ1-1; D is undetermined. V gave up 1 base and J gave up 5 bases, with 8 bases separating them. The CDR3 covers 13 residues. CDR3: CASSLGQRTEAFF. The CDR3 DNA sequence: TGTGCCAGCAGTTTAGGGCAGAGGACTGAAGCTTTCTTT.